This T cell receptor beta chain was identified in a study of fetal regulatory T cell absence and autoimmunity (TCRdb year 2017). In the study overall: Exocrine pancreas autoimmunity was observed in the IPEX patients in the absence of clinical diabetes. Overall results and qualifications from the work: TRB gene family usage was found to be broadly similar between cord blood and pancreas and to resemble published neonatal and adult repertoires. Significant oligoclonal enrichment of the TCR compartment was observed in pancreas versus cord blood, with some top clones enriched more than 85-fold. The oligoclonal enrichment was interpreted as supporting antigen-driven autoimmunity in the pancreas before birth in IPEX syndrome.

Repertoire sequencing was done on genomic DNA taken from frozen pancreas tissue. The DNeasy Blood and Tissue Kit was used to extract roughly 1.7-3.3 ug of genomic DNA from either umbilical cord blood or frozen pancreas. Per the germline V gene, SGHNT is the CDR1 and YENEEA is the CDR2. There are 12 amino acids in the CDR3, from cysteine to phenylalanine inclusive. Only the CDR3 portion is preserved as DNA: 36 bases, with reading frame beginning at the first base. The germline ends are 3 bases apart after V is trimmed by 1 base and J by 4 bases. On the immunoSEQ human TCRbeta survey platform, a two-step multiplex PCR amplified and barcoded the TCRbeta CDR3 regions. Libraries were sequenced on Illumina instruments, with IgH sequenced in parallel from the same samples. The published analysis was carried out like this. Raw reads were filtered against IMGT V, D, J definitions and binned by a nearest-neighbor algorithm to remove PCR and sequencing errors. A clone was defined as an identical nucleotide sequence, and differential abundance between tissues was tested with a Fisher exact test for each clone using a pFDR threshold of p<0.01. Clones whose frequencies were too low for statistical inference were excluded by a minimum inclusion filter of 10 in either sample. Pairwise clonal comparisons used the immunoSEQ Analyzer, and gene family usage was assessed with IMGT tools. Held by TCRdb, this immuneACCESS table contains in-frame sequences only and omits some clones. Under half of the omission traces to an unresolved V gene where checked; the cause of the rest is unknown. Clonal size and the V and J genes are those of that table, whereas D and trimming came from the DNA. The sample table lists about 95,000 clones, about two thirds of them with a count of one. The ten biggest clones cover approximately 1.9% of the sample.

This clone was seen a few times. Its antigen is currently not known. Base quality data are lacking; no much larger clone is found one base away. Sequencing was performed on pancreas tissue. The receptor comes from a male donor with IPEX syndrome. The sequence joins TRBV11-3 to TRBJ2-3; a confident D gene designation cannot be given. The CDR3 amino acid sequence is: CASSLGSDTQYF. Here is the DNA: TGTGCCAGCAGCTTAGGGTCAGATACGCAGTATTTT. With the portions outside the CDR3 filled from the reference TRBV11-3 and TRBJ2-3 genes, the complete variable region becomes EAGVVQSPRYKIIEKKQPVAFWCNPISGHNTLYWYLQNLGQGPELLIRYENEEAVDDSQLPKDRFSAERLKGVDSTLKIQPAELGDSAVYLCASSLGSDTQYFGPGTRLTVL.